These 29 T cell receptor beta chains were sequenced from one sample in a study of T cells after posttransplantation cyclophosphamide (dated by TCRdb to 2016 to 2018). The library relied on the immunoSEQ multiplex PCR assay. TCRdb holds this immuneACCESS table with in-frame rearrangements only. Some clones are missing; in checked studies, unresolved V genes explain under half, and the rest has no known cause. This sample has tens of thousands of clones in its table, and approximately 70% of those were observed once. Of the sample, about 0.71% falls within the top ten clones. The sequenced material came from memory CD4+ T cells sorted from PBMCs. These receptors were obtained from a woman in her sixties or seventies in good health, CMV-negative, and a related stem cell transplant donor.

V usage is TRBV28 and J usage is TRBJ1-3; TRBD1 aligns across 7 bases. The ends lost 6 bases at V and 3 bases at J; junction bases unmatched: 5. Germline-derived CDR1 and CDR2 are MDHEN and SYDVKM. The CDR3 spans 14 residues. CDR3 sequence: CASRPGGGGNTIYF. The CDR3 bases are TGTGCCAGCAGGCCAGGGGGAGGTGGAAACACCATATATTTT.

The CDR3 DNA reads TGTGCCAGCAGCGCCGCGGAAACGCCGAGCTCTGGAAACACCATATATTTT. This encodes CASSAAETPSSGNTIYF. The V gene is TRBV9, the J gene TRBJ1-3; D is uncertain. Trimming cost V 3 bases and J 0 bases, with 16 bases left between them. Germline V gene data show CDR1 as SGDLS and CDR2 as YYNGEE. The CDR3 has 17 residues.

The J gene is TRBJ1-2, the V gene TRBV28, with 7 bases that match TRBD1. J gave up 5 bases and V 8 bases, and 5 bases lay outside the gene matches. Germline CDR1 is MDHEN and CDR2 is SYDVKM. The CDR3 runs to 12 residues. The CDR3 DNA is TGTGCCAGCGGACAGGCAGCTTATGGCTACACCTTC. Amino acids: CASGQAAYGYTF.

This clone appeared a single time. The chain uses TRBV6-5 and TRBJ1-2; possible D gene TRBD1, 5 bases. Germline V lookup: CDR1 MNHEY, CDR2 SVGAGI. V was trimmed by 2 bases and J by 5 bases, leaving 18 bases between them. The CDR3 has 16 amino acids. For the CDR3, the DNA is TGTGCCAGCAGTTACACTCTCGCCAGGGTAAAGTATGGCTACACCTTC. Protein sequence: CASSYTLARVKYGYTF.

V gene TRBV4-1 combines with J gene TRBJ2-7; a weak D match, TRBD1 (5 bases). V was clipped by 0 bases and J by 3 bases, with 15 bases between them. CDR3 length equals 16 residues. Germline V gene data show CDR1 as MGHRA and CDR2 as YSYEKL. Here the CDR3 reads CASSQEGLPTFYEQYF. DNA for the CDR3: TGCGCCAGCAGCCAAGAGGGGCTACCGACATTCTACGAGCAGTACTTC.

A single count supports this clone. The chain uses TRBV19 and TRBJ1-6, with D perhaps TRBD1 (6 bases). Germline CDR1 reads LNHDA; CDR2 reads SQIVND (reference sequence). Trimming removed 3 bases from V and 7 bases from J, with 10 bases in between. The CDR3 has 14 amino acids. The chain's CDR3 is CASSIVGGNSPLHF. CDR3 coding DNA: TGTGCCAGTAGTATCGTAGGGGGAAATTCACCCCTCCACTTT.

V and J are TRBV7-2 and TRBJ2-1; 11 bases agree with TRBD2. With V trimmed by 4 bases and J by 8 bases, 10 bases remained unmatched. This CDR3 contains 16 residues. CDR1 SGHTA and CDR2 FQGNSA come from the germline V gene. The CDR3, as DNA: TGTGCCAGCAGCTACTTTAGCGGGGGGGTTGGGGATGAGCAGTTCTTC. Translated: CASSYFSGGVGDEQFF. The whole variable domain, filled in from reference TRBV7-2 and TRBJ2-1, reads GAGVSQSPSNKVTEKGKDVELRCDPISGHTALYWYRQSLGQGLEFLIYFQGNSAPDKSGLPSDRFSAERTGGSVSTLTIQRTQQEDSAVYLCASSYFSGGVGDEQFFGPGTRLTVL.

This clone was counted a single time. V is TRBV7-3 and J is TRBJ2-6, with D perhaps matching TRBD1 (6 bases). Trimming removed 5 bases from V and 1 base from J, with 9 bases in between. This CDR3 is built from 15 residues. The germline CDR1 and CDR2 sequences are SGHTA and FQGTGA. CDR3 sequence reads: CASSAQGSGANVLTF. Here the CDR3 DNA reads TGTGCCAGCAGCGCGCAGGGGTCTGGGGCCAACGTCCTGACTTTC.

This sequence joins TRBV28 and TRBJ2-1; unclear D gene. Trimming took off 1 base at V and 4 bases at J, with 2 bases between the two ends. Germline V gene lookup returns CDR1 MDHEN and CDR2 SYDVKM. This CDR3 region has 12 residues. The CDR3 sequence: CASSLSYNEQFF. CDR3 coding DNA: TGTGCCAGCAGTTTATCTTACAATGAGCAGTTCTTC.

V and J are TRBV9 and TRBJ1-1; no clear D. Germline V lookup: CDR1 SGDLS, CDR2 YYNGEE. V was trimmed by 0 bases and J by 4 bases, leaving 7 bases between them. This CDR3 is 13 amino acids long. CDR3 bases: TGTGCCAGCAGCGTAGGAGGGTTCACTGAAGCTTTCTTT. It specifies CASSVGGFTEAFF.

The chain uses TRBV6-1 and TRBJ2-5, with D maybe TRBD1 (5 bases). Trimming shortened V by 6 bases and J by 5 bases, and 13 bases separated the two germline ends. The CDR3 runs to 13 residues. Germline V gene lookup returns CDR1 MNHNS and CDR2 SASEGT. CDR3 residues: CASRARVGETQYF. CDR3 DNA sequence: TGTGCCAGCAGGGCCAGGGTCGGTGAGACCCAGTACTTC.

The chain combines TRBV6-5 with TRBJ1-1; D might be TRBD1 (5 bases). The CDR3 covers 13 residues. Trimming removed 7 bases at V and 4 bases at J, with 13 bases between. Germline assignment: CDR1 MNHEY and CDR2 SVGAGI. CDR3 residues: CASIREGSTEAFF. CDR3 nucleotide sequence: TGTGCCAGCATCAGGGAGGGAAGCACTGAAGCTTTCTTT.

This sequence joins TRBV2 and TRBJ1-5, with a possible D match to TRBD1 (5 bases). V lost 0 bases and J 7 bases, leaving 16 bases between the germline ends. This CDR3 region has 16 residues. From germline, CDR1 is SNHLY and CDR2 FYNNEI. This CDR3 is CASSEASSSGNQPQHF. The CDR3 bases are TGTGCCAGCAGTGAAGCTTCCTCATCAGGGAACCAGCCCCAGCATTTT.

This chain joins TRBV2 and TRBJ2-3; 12 nucleotides line up with TRBD2. This CDR3 is built from 15 residues. J was trimmed by 3 bases and V by 8 bases; bases with no gene match: 6. CDR1 SNHLY and CDR2 FYNNEI come from the germline V gene. CDR3 DNA: TGTGCCAGCGGGGAAGGACTAGCGGGAACAGATACGCAGTATTTT. Translated: CASGEGLAGTDTQYF.

The genes are TRBV28 and TRBJ2-5; no clear D gene. Near its end, the DNA agrees better with TRBJ2-7, so the J call may be wrong. Per germline, CDR1 MDHEN and CDR2 SYDVKM. CDR3 length: 10 residues. This CDR3 reads CASSVREQYF. Here the CDR3 DNA reads TGTGCCAGCAGTGTCCGCGAGCAGTACTTC.

The chain employs TRBV7-2 and TRBJ2-7; D uncertain. This CDR3 is built from 14 residues. V lost 0 bases and J 3 bases, leaving 9 bases between the germline ends. The germline V gene encodes CDR1 SGHTA and CDR2 FQGNSA. The CDR3: CASSLAGSDYEQYF. The CDR3, as DNA: TGTGCCAGCAGCTTAGCCGGGTCCGACTACGAGCAGTACTTC.

In DNA form, the CDR3 reads TGTGCCAGCAGCTTATACTTCAATCAGCCCCAGCATTTT. Protein product: CASSLYFNQPQHF. The rearrangement uses TRBV7-8 and TRBJ1-5, with D hard to call. Germline lookup yields CDR1 SGHVS and CDR2 FQNEAQ. The V gene lost 2 bases and the J gene lost 3 bases, with 5 bases spanning the gap. There are 13 residues in the CDR3.

This chain joins TRBV11-3 and TRBJ1-2, with D unresolved. The V end was cut by 5 bases, the J end by 0 bases, with 19 bases between. The CDR3 runs to 17 residues. CDR1 is SGHNT and CDR2 is YENEEA in the germline V gene. The CDR3 region is CASSLREVTYPNYGYTF. The CDR3, as DNA: TGTGCCAGCAGCCTCCGGGAGGTTACGTACCCTAACTATGGCTACACCTTC.

The chain couples TRBV7-2 to TRBJ2-1; a possible D gene is TRBD2 (7 bases). V gave up 2 bases and J gave up 6 bases, with 20 bases separating them. CDR3 size: 17 residues. Germline V gene data show CDR1 as SGHTA and CDR2 as FQGNSA. The CDR3 sequence: CASSLRGGASRANEQFF. As DNA, the CDR3 is TGTGCCAGCAGCTTAAGGGGGGGGGCTAGCAGAGCCAATGAGCAGTTCTTC.

In the case of this clone: This could be a read error, since a much larger clone is one nucleotide away. V and J are TRBV7-8 and TRBJ2-1; no firm D call. The CDR3 covers 11 residues. V was trimmed by 5 bases and J by 5 bases, leaving 4 bases between them. The germline V gene has CDR1 SGHVS and CDR2 FQNEAQ. The CDR3 region is CASSLHNEQFF. CDR3 nucleotides: TGTGCCAGCAGCCTCCACAATGAGCAGTTCTTC.

The chain joins TRBV30 to TRBJ2-7; 9 nucleotides align to TRBD2. Losses at the gene ends were 1 base for V and 2 bases for J; bases not matched to a gene: 3. The CDR3 runs to 14 residues. From germline, CDR1 is GTSNPN and CDR2 SVGIG (reference sequence). This CDR3 reads CAWSGLAGTYEQYF. CDR3 in DNA: TGTGCCTGGAGTGGTCTAGCGGGGACCTACGAGCAGTACTTC.

This clone showed up just a few times. V and J are TRBV5-4 and TRBJ1-4; D call uncertain. CDR3 length: 15 amino acids. The germline V gene has CDR1 SGHNT and CDR2 YYREEE (reference sequence). V was cut by 2 bases and J by 6 bases, with 14 bases left in between. The DNA of the CDR3 is TGTGCCAGCAGCTTAGGAGGGCGCGCAGATGAAAAACTGTTTTTT. It codes for CASSLGGRADEKLFF.

For this clone: This CDR3 fails to terminate in the conserved phenylalanine or tryptophan, so it likely reflects a read error. No DNA is shown, since the ends of the CDR3 on it are uncertain; the CDR3 is the one TCRdb lists. The chain links TRBV15 to TRBJ1-1. Termini included, the CDR3 measures 10 amino acids. CDR1 LNHNV and CDR2 YYDKDF come from the germline V gene (reference sequence). Here the CDR3 reads CATSRDSIQK.

The chain has TRBV4-1 and TRBJ1-2; tentatively, D is TRBD1 (5 bases). Germline V CDR1 and CDR2: MGHRA, YSYEKL. V shed 0 bases and J shed 3 bases, with 11 bases lying between them. This CDR3 spans 15 amino acids. CDR3 protein: CASSQDVGRYYGYTF. CDR3 sequence (DNA): TGCGCCAGCAGCCAAGATGTGGGGCGTTACTATGGCTACACCTTC.

V usage is TRBV28 and J usage is TRBJ2-7; the match to TRBD1 covers 7 bases. CDR1 is MDHEN, CDR2 SYDVKM, per germline. This CDR3 is built from 16 residues. V shed 5 bases and J 4 bases; nucleotides not matched to a gene: 14. In nucleotides, the CDR3 is TGTGCCAGCAGTGCACAGGGGTCCCACCTCCTATACGAGCAGTACTTC. Encoded protein: CASSAQGSHLLYEQYF.

The chain couples TRBV2 to TRBJ2-7; 8 bases map to TRBD2. V trimming: 3 bases; J trimming: 5 bases; junction bases outside the gene matches: 9. In germline, CDR1 is SNHLY, CDR2 FYNNEI. The CDR3 spans 15 residues. The chain's CDR3 is CASSEESGRVNEQYF. The DNA for the CDR3 is TGTGCCAGCAGTGAGGAAAGCGGGAGAGTCAACGAGCAGTACTTC. Combining the CDR3 with reference TRBV2 and TRBJ2-7 gives the whole variable domain EPEVTQTPSHQVTQMGQEVILRCVPISNHLYFYWYRQILGQKVEFLVSFYNNEISEKSEIFDDQFSVERPDGSNFTLKIRSTKLEDSAMYFCASSEESGRVNEQYFGPGTRLTVT.

This clone was seen only a few times. The gene calls are TRBV5-4 and TRBJ1-3; D is perhaps TRBD1 (6 bases). The germline V and J ends were trimmed by 5 bases and 0 bases, with 15 bases remaining between them. The CDR3 consists of 16 residues. Germline CDR1 and CDR2: SGHNT and YYREEE (reference sequence). The CDR3 is CASSYTGLVSGNTIYF. CDR3 bases: TGTGCCAGCAGTTACACAGGGTTAGTCTCTGGAAACACCATATATTTT.

V usage is TRBV4-2 and J usage is TRBJ2-2, with D possibly being TRBD1 (6 bases). The CDR3 length is 15 residues. Germline-derived CDR1 and CDR2 are LGHNA and YNFKEQ. V lost 0 bases and J 1 base, leaving 6 bases between the germline ends. The CDR3 region is CASSQETGNTGELFF. DNA of the CDR3: TGTGCCAGCAGCCAAGAGACAGGGAACACCGGGGAGCTGTTTTTT.

The chain carries TRBV19 and TRBJ1-2; 7 bases fit TRBD1. V lost 2 bases, J lost 4 bases, and 10 bases stayed unmatched. CDR1 and CDR2 (germline): LNHDA, SQIVND (reference sequence). This CDR3 spans 16 amino acids. CDR3: CASSIRTGVPVYGYTF. The CDR3, as DNA: TGTGCCAGTAGTATAAGGACAGGCGTCCCTGTCTATGGCTACACCTTC.